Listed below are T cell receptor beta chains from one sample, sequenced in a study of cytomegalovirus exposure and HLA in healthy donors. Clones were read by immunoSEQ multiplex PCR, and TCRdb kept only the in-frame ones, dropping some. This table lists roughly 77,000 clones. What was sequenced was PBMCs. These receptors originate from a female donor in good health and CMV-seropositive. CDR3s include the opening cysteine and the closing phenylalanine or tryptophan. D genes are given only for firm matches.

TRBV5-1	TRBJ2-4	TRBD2	CASREGLAGNRNIQYF	TGCGCCAGCAGGGAAGGACTAGCGGGGAATAGAAACATTCAGTACTTC
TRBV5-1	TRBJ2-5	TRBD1	CASSHGTGGSETQYF	TGCGCCAGCAGCCATGGGACAGGAGGCTCCGAGACCCAGTACTTC
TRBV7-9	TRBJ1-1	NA	CASSPWGGRDTEAFF	TGTGCCAGCAGCCCATGGGGGGGAAGGGACACTGAAGCTTTCTTT
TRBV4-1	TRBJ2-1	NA	CASSQAEGPLYNEQFF	TGCGCCAGCAGCCAAGCGGAGGGCCCCCTCTACAATGAGCAGTTCTTC
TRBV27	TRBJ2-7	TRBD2	CASSLITSGTHEQYF	TGTGCCAGCAGTTTAATCACTAGCGGGACACACGAGCAGTACTTC
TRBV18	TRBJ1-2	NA	CASSPTQGYTF	TGTGCCAGCTCACCAACACAAGGCTACACCTTC
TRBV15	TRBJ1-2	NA	CATSREPAGYGYTF	TGTGCCACCAGCAGAGAACCGGCAGGCTATGGCTACACCTTC
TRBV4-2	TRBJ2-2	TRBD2	CASSLGLAGGRTGELFF	TGTGCCAGCAGCCTTGGACTAGCGGGAGGGCGAACCGGGGAGCTGTTTTTT
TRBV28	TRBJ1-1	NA	CASSLGGGPTEAFF	TGTGCCAGCAGTTTAGGAGGAGGGCCCACTGAAGCTTTCTTT
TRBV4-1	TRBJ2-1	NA	CASSQGDYRGRRVKNEQFF	TGCGCCAGCAGCCAAGGTGATTACAGGGGACGGAGGGTGAAGAATGAGCAGTTCTTC
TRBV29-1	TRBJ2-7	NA	CSAAGTSAYEQYF	TGCAGCGCCGCCGGGACATCGGCCTACGAGCAGTACTTC
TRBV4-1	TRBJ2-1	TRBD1	CASSRGTGRNNEQFF	TGCGCCAGCAGCCGCGGGACAGGGCGCAACAATGAGCAGTTCTTC
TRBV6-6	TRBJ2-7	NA	CASTVQGLYEQYF	TGTGCCAGCACCGTACAGGGCCTCTACGAGCAGTACTTC
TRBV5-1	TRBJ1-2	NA	CASRASEGGYTF	TGCGCCAGCAGAGCTTCGGAGGGGGGCTACACCTTC
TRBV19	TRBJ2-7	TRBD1	CASRETGELHEQYF	TGTGCCAGTAGGGAGACAGGGGAATTACACGAGCAGTACTTC
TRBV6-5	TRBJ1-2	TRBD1	CASSDRQGAYGYTF	TGTGCCAGCAGTGACCGACAGGGGGCCTATGGCTACACCTTC
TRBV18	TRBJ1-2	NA	CASSPEQGPNYGYTF	TGTGCCAGCTCACCCGAACAGGGCCCTAACTATGGCTACACCTTC
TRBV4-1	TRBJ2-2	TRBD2	CASSHPQGTSGSFGELFF	TGCGCCAGCAGCCATCCCCAAGGGACTAGCGGGAGTTTCGGGGAGCTGTTTTTT
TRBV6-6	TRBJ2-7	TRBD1	CASRSGTGHLQQYF	TGTGCCAGCAGATCCGGGACAGGGCATCTCCAGCAGTACTTC
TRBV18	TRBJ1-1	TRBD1	CATRLDRVANTEAFF	TGTGCCACCCGATTGGACAGGGTGGCGAACACTGAAGCTTTCTTT
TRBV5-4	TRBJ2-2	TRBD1	CASSLGDRGYTGELFF	TGTGCCAGCAGCTTGGGGGACAGGGGTTACACCGGGGAGCTGTTTTTT
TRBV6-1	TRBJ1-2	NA	CASSQTDNYGYTF	TGTGCCAGCAGTCAGACAGACAACTATGGCTACACCTTC
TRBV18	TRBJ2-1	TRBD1	CASSPKAPGQGTHNEQFF	TGTGCCAGCTCACCAAAGGCGCCGGGACAGGGAACCCACAATGAGCAGTTCTTC
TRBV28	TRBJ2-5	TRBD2	CASSLLTSGSSQETQYF	TGTGCCAGCAGTTTATTGACTAGCGGGAGTTCCCAAGAGACCCAGTACTTC
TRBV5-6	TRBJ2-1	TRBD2	CASTSTGLAGGLF	TGTGCCAGCACCTCGACTGGACTAGCGGGAGGCCTCTTC
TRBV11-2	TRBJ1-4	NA	CASSEQTGLREKLFF	TGTGCCAGCAGCGAACAAACAGGGTTAAGGGAAAAACTGTTTTTT
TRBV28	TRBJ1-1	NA	CANQGMNTEAFF	TGTGCCAACCAGGGAATGAACACTGAAGCTTTCTTT
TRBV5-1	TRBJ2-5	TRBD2	CASSLSAGGPGETQYF	TGCGCCAGCAGCTTGTCGGCGGGGGGGCCGGGGGAGACCCAGTACTTC
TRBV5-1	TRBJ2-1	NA	CASSLDPNNEQFF	TGCGCCAGCAGCTTGGATCCCAACAATGAGCAGTTCTTC
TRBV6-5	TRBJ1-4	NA	CASSYRGGGREKLFF	TGTGCCAGCAGTTACCGTGGCGGAGGTCGAGAAAAACTGTTTTTT
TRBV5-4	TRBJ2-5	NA	CASSSQGTEETQYF	TGTGCCAGCAGCTCCCAGGGGACGGAAGAGACCCAGTACTTC
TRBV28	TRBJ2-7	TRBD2	CASSLGTREWREQYF	TGTGCCAGCAGTTTAGGTACGCGGGAGTGGCGCGAGCAGTACTTC
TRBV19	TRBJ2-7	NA	CASRGVGAGAYEQYF	TGTGCCAGTAGAGGGGTCGGGGCAGGGGCCTACGAGCAGTACTTC
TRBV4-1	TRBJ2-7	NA	CASSQEQPRYSLRSYEQYF	TGCGCCAGCAGCCAAGAACAACCAAGGTACAGTCTGCGCTCCTACGAGCAGTACTTC
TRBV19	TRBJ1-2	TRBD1	CASTSVGTGVNYGYTF	TGTGCCAGTACCTCCGTAGGGACAGGGGTTAACTATGGCTACACCTTC
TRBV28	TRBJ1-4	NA	CASSLGSNDEKLFF	TGTGCCAGCAGTTTAGGGAGCAATGACGAAAAACTGTTTTTT
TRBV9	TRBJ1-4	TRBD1	CASSLTTGGYEKLFF	TGTGCCAGCAGCCTAACGACAGGGGGCTATGAAAAACTGTTTTTT
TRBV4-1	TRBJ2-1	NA	CASSQLSGSYNEQFF	TGCGCCAGCAGCCAACTTAGCGGATCCTACAATGAGCAGTTCTTC
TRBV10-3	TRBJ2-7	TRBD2	CAISPRSGGVSYEQYF	TGTGCCATCTCCCCCCGTAGCGGGGGCGTCTCCTACGAGCAGTACTTC
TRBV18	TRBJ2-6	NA	CASSPSAPRSGANVLTF	TGTGCCAGCTCACCGAGTGCCCCCCGCTCTGGGGCCAACGTCCTGACTTTC